The 14 T cell receptor beta chains given below trace back to one sample, sequenced in a study of PD-L1 blockade in urothelial cancer. The time point was: pretreatment peripheral blood. Method: immunoSEQ multiplex PCR; TCRdb's copy keeps in-frame clones and lacks some. The data hold fewer than 85,000 clones, with roughly 89% observed a single time. The input for sequencing was PBMCs, taken around atezolizumab (anti-PD-L1) treatment. The receptors shown here come from a woman aged 70-85 years with urothelial cancer.

The chain is built from TRBV19 and TRBJ2-1; 10 bases align to TRBD1. The ends lost 8 bases at V and 8 bases at J; junction bases unmatched: 12. Per the germline V gene, CDR1 is LNHDA and CDR2 is SQIVND (reference sequence). The CDR3 is made up of 15 amino acids. The CDR3 loop reads CASGDRDRGNDEQFF. DNA of the CDR3: TGTGCCAGTGGGGACCGGGACAGGGGCAACGATGAGCAGTTCTTC.

The V gene is TRBV11-2, the J gene TRBJ1-2; the D gene is possibly TRBD1 (6 bases). Germline V CDR1 and CDR2: SGHAT, FQNNGV. The V end was cut by 4 bases, the J end by 4 bases, with 16 bases between. The CDR3 loop spans 15 amino acids. This CDR3 is CASSSAGGLGYGYTF. The CDR3 DNA reads TGTGCCAGCAGCTCCGCGGGGGGGCTTGGCTATGGCTACACCTTC.

Written as DNA, the CDR3 is TGTGCCAGCAGCTTTGACAGGGGGGACACTGAAGCTTTCTTT. It specifies CASSFDRGDTEAFF. The gene calls are TRBV7-9 and TRBJ1-1; 9 bases fit TRBD1. After removal of 3 bases from V and 3 bases from J, the junction contained 2 bases not matched to a gene. This CDR3 region has 14 residues. The V gene's germline CDR1 is SEHNR and CDR2 FQNEAQ (reference sequence).

This chain links TRBV9 with TRBJ2-2; possibly TRBD2 for D (7 bases). V was pared by 0 bases and J by 7 bases, with 16 bases between. Germline V gene data show CDR1 as SGDLS and CDR2 as YYNGEE. The CDR3 spans 16 residues. The CDR3 coding sequence is TGTGCCAGCAGCGTAGGAGGGGGGGCGGATGGCGGGGAGCTGTTTTTT. It yields the protein CASSVGGGADGGELFF.

The chain joins TRBV28 to TRBJ2-2, with 7 bases identical to TRBD1. CDR1 and CDR2 from the germline V gene are MDHEN and SYDVKM. Germline trimming cut 8 bases from V and 2 bases from J; bases unmatched to any gene: 5. The CDR3 sequence is 14 residues long. Here the CDR3 DNA reads TGTGCCAGCGAGGCAGGGGGAAACACCGGGGAGCTGTTTTTT. It translates to CASEAGGNTGELFF.

The chain has TRBV4-2 and TRBJ1-5; D may be TRBD1 (5 bases). The V and J ends lost 1 base and 5 bases respectively, with 18 bases between them. The CDR3 has 17 amino acids. Germline CDR1 LGHNA, CDR2 YNFKEQ. The chain's CDR3 is CASSQAGGGGDYQPQHF. The CDR3 DNA sequence: TGTGCCAGCAGCCAAGCTGGCGGGGGGGGAGACTATCAGCCCCAGCATTTT.

The genes are TRBV28 and TRBJ1-1, with D tentatively TRBD1 (5 bases). Germline assignment: CDR1 MDHEN and CDR2 SYDVKM. The CDR3 extends over 12 amino acids. Between the trimmed V and J ends, which lost 7 bases and 9 bases, there was a span of 15 bases. CDR3 DNA: TGTGCCAGCACCCCCCCAAGGGGAAAAGCTTTCTTT. Its protein is CASTPPRGKAFF. The full variable domain, completed using reference TRBV28 and TRBJ1-1, is DVKVTQSSRYLVKRTGEKVFLECVQDMDHENMFWYRQDPGLGLRLIYFSYDVKMKEKGDIPEGYSVSREKKERFSLILESASTNQTSMYLCASTPPRGKAFFGQGTRLTVV.

The chain joins TRBV5-1 to TRBJ2-2; weak D call: TRBD1 (6 bases). The CDR3 consists of 16 residues. V was clipped by 4 bases and J by 0 bases, with 13 bases between them. Germline V gene sequence: CDR1 SGHRS, CDR2 YFSETQ. The CDR3 coding sequence is TGCGCCAGCAGCCAGACAGGTGCGTCGAACACCGGGGAGCTGTTTTTT. As protein: CASSQTGASNTGELFF.

The V and J genes are TRBV7-6 and TRBJ1-1; TRBD1 is a possible D gene (5 bases). The V end was cut by 4 bases, the J end by 4 bases, with 13 bases between. This CDR3 is built from 14 residues. Germline loops: CDR1 SGHVS, CDR2 FNYEAQ. The CDR3 DNA reads TGTGCCAGCAGCTCGAGGCAAAGGGGCACTGAAGCTTTCTTT. This encodes CASSSRQRGTEAFF.

This sequence joins TRBV4-2 and TRBJ2-7; TRBD2 might be the D (5 bases). The CDR3 is 16 residues long. The germline V and J ends were trimmed by 4 bases and 2 bases, with 18 bases remaining between them. The germline V gene encodes CDR1 LGHNA and CDR2 YNFKEQ. For the CDR3, the DNA is TGTGCCAGCAGCCCCGGACTTGAACGTAACCCCTACGAGCAGTACTTC. It yields the protein CASSPGLERNPYEQYF.

The chain's CDR3 is CASSLYAGYYEQYF. In DNA form, the CDR3 reads TGTGCCAGCAGTTTATATGCAGGTTACTACGAGCAGTACTTC. The chain couples TRBV27 to TRBJ2-7, with D hard to call. Trimming left V 1 base short and J 3 bases short, with 10 bases between. Germline loops: CDR1 MNHEY, CDR2 SMNVEV (reference sequence). The CDR3 is made up of 14 amino acids.

The chain joins TRBV19 to TRBJ2-7; 11 positions agree with TRBD2. The CDR3 length is 15 residues. Germline V lookup: CDR1 LNHDA, CDR2 SQIVND (reference sequence). Trimming removed 5 bases from V and 6 bases from J; junction bases left unmatched: 9. CDR3 nucleotide sequence: TGTGCCAGTAGTCAAAGGACTAGCGGGCGGCGCGAGCAGTACTTC. Its protein product is CASSQRTSGRREQYF.

The chain is built from TRBV5-4 and TRBJ2-3; 7 positions match TRBD2. J gave up 1 base and V 2 bases, and 4 bases lay outside the gene matches. The germline V gene has CDR1 SGHNT and CDR2 YYREEE (reference sequence). CDR3 length equals 15 residues. Here the CDR3 DNA reads TGTGCCAGCAGCTTTCCTAGCGGAGGCACAGATACGCAGTATTTT. Its translation is CASSFPSGGTDTQYF. Full variable domain (missing parts from reference TRBV5-4 and TRBJ2-3): ETGVTQSPTHLIKTRGQQVTLRCSSQSGHNTVSWYQQALGQGPQFIFQYYREEENGRGNFPPRFSGLQFPNYSSELNVNALELDDSALYLCASSFPSGGTDTQYFGPGTRLTVL.

The CDR3 DNA reads as TGTGCCATCAGTGAGAGGGGACAGGATGAGACCCAGTACTTC. This translates into CAISERGQDETQYF. The chain is built from TRBV10-3 and TRBJ2-5, with 8 bases aligning to TRBD1. With V trimmed by 2 bases and J by 5 bases, 4 bases remained unmatched. Germline V lookup: CDR1 ENHRY, CDR2 SYGVKD. This CDR3 contains 14 residues.